This T cell receptor beta chain was observed in a study of T-cell memory formation after mild COVID-19. Overall study findings and caveats: Later expanders leaned CD4+, whereas day 15 to 85 contracting clones were balanced CD4/CD8.

V was shortened by 1 base and J by 7 bases, with 8 bases between the two germline ends. The CDR3 has 14 amino acids. About this clonotype itself: The antigen remains undetermined.

TCRdb analysed the 5' RACE reads with MiXCR anew, one entry per CDR3 protein. The sample records more than 450,000 distinct CDR3 sequences, more than 15% being singletons. The sequenced material came from PBMCs or a T cell subset sorted from them (not recorded which). This TCR came from an adult woman who had mild COVID-19 (a few samples of this study predate the infection). Cell type and time point are not known. The J gene is TRBJ1-6, the V gene TRBV12-3 or TRBV12-4, with D perhaps TRBD1 (5 bases). The CDR3 loop is CASSLGGINSPLHF. The CDR3 nucleotides are TGTGCCAGCAGTTTAGGGGGGATAAATTCACCCCTCCACTTT.